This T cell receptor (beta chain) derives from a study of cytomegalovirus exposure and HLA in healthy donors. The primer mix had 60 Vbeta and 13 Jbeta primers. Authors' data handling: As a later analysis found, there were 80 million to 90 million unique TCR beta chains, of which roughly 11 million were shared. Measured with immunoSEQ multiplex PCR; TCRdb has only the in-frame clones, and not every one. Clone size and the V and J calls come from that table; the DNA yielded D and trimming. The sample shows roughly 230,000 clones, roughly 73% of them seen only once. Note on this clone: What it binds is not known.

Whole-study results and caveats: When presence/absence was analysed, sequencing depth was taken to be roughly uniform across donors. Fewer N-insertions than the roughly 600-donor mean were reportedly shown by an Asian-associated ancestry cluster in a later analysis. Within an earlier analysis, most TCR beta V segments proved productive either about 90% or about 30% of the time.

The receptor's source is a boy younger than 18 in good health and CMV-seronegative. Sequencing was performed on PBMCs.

The CDR3 sequence: CASSYSKVGYGYTF. Here the CDR3 DNA reads TGTGCCAGCAGTTACTCGAAAGTCGGCTATGGCTACACCTTC. The genes are TRBV6-5 and TRBJ1-2; no clear D gene. With 0 bases removed from V and 4 bases from J, the gap between germline ends came to 9 bases. The V gene's germline CDR1 is MNHEY and CDR2 SVGAGI. The CDR3 is 14 amino acids.